Below, one TCR beta chain is given with its context. CDR3 size: 15 residues. V shed 5 bases and J 9 bases; nucleotides not matched to a gene: 14. CDR1 is SEHNR and CDR2 is FQNEAQ in the germline V gene (reference sequence). The data belong to a study of cytomegalovirus exposure and HLA in healthy donors. Study-level background: Early released data had tens of millions of unique TCRs, all coming from HLA-typed donors. Among the 400 or so donors who were genotyped, approximately 83% fell in the genetic ancestry cluster that is associated with self-reported Caucasian donors.

Both 60 Vbeta primers and 13 Jbeta primers went into the PCR. Here immunoSEQ multiplex PCR was the method, and the copy in TCRdb shows in-frame clones only, minus some. The sample lists 150,000 or so clones, roughly four fifths occurring once. The receptor was derived from a man aged 40-55 years in good health and CMV-seronegative. The chain has TRBV7-9 and TRBJ2-5; 8 bases map to TRBD1. The sample was PBMCs. CDR3 DNA sequence: TGTGCCAGCAGCCCGCCACCAAGGACAGGGAATGCCCAGTACTTC. This translates into CASSPPPRTGNAQYF.